These 8 T cell receptor beta chains came from one sample sequenced in a study of T cells in Graves' hyperthyroidism and ophthalmopathy. There were TCR beta CDR3 regions amplified from RNA transcripts. A set of HTBI primers served as the primers for a first-round RT-PCR of the TCR CDR3. TCRdb recomputed calls from the multiplex PCR reads with MiXCR, one row per CDR3 protein. The sample includes a few hundred thousand distinct CDR3 sequences, 15% to 19% of them seen just once. The material sequenced was blood. These receptors originate from a woman aged 18-29 years with Graves' hyperthyroidism.

There are many counts of this clonotype. The J gene is TRBJ2-3, the V gene TRBV28; D is possibly TRBD2 (7 bases). CDR1 is MDHEN and CDR2 is SYDVKM in the germline V gene. The CDR3 length is 18 residues. Deletions cut 4 bases from V and 0 bases from J, with 20 bases between. The CDR3 DNA reads as TGTGCCAGCAGTTCCTGGGGGGGGGCAACCTCAAGCACAGATACGCAGTATTTT. It specifies CASSSWGGATSSTDTQYF.

This clonotype was found a few times. This chain connects TRBV20-1 to TRBJ1-1; D remains ambiguous. The germline V gene has CDR1 DFQATT and CDR2 SNEGSKA (reference sequence). The CDR3 length is 14 residues. Trimming took 3 bases from V and 2 from J, leaving 13 bases between them. The CDR3 is CSASPLAGNTEAFF. As DNA, the CDR3 is TGCAGTGCTAGCCCCTTGGCTGGAAACACTGAAGCTTTCTTT.

This clonotype came up many times. For the CDR3, the DNA is TGTGCCAGCAGCCCCGAACCCTACAGGCAAGGACAAGAGACCCAGTACTTC. It encodes CASSPEPYRQGQETQYF. The chain recombines TRBV28 with TRBJ2-5; D is possibly TRBD1 (5 bases). The CDR3 covers 17 residues. V lost 6 bases to trimming and J lost 2 bases, with 22 bases between them. CDR1 and CDR2 (germline): MDHEN, SYDVKM. Drawing the rest from reference TRBV28 and TRBJ2-5, the complete variable domain is DVKVTQSSRYLVKRTGEKVFLECVQDMDHENMFWYRQDPGLGLRLIYFSYDVKMKEKGDIPEGYSVSREKKERFSLILESASTNQTSMYLCASSPEPYRQGQETQYFGPGTRLLVL.

This clonotype was found a few times. The chain employs TRBV12-3 or TRBV12-4 and TRBJ2-3, with D uncertain. The CDR3 sequence is 13 residues long. The germline V and J ends were trimmed by 1 base and 5 bases, with 7 bases remaining between them. CDR3 sequence: CASSLGYKDTQYF. CDR3 sequence (DNA): TGTGCCAGCAGTTTAGGATATAAAGATACGCAGTATTTT.

The chain recombines TRBV6-5 with TRBJ2-1; D may match TRBD1 or TRBD2 (6 bases each). Looked up from germline, CDR1 is MNHEY and CDR2 is SVGAGI. The V and J ends lost 4 bases and 8 bases respectively, with 12 bases between them. The CDR3 has 13 residues. Here the CDR3 reads CASSSAGGHEQFF. CDR3 in DNA: TGTGCCAGCAGTTCCGCCGGGGGCCATGAGCAGTTCTTC.

Here the CDR3 reads CSVVASGVTGELFF. CDR3 in DNA: TGCAGCGTTGTTGCTAGCGGAGTCACCGGGGAGCTGTTTTTT. The chain employs TRBV29-1 and TRBJ2-2; the match to TRBD2 covers 7 bases. Germline V CDR1 and CDR2: SQVTM, ANQGSEA. The CDR3 has 14 residues. With 4 bases clipped from V and 4 bases from J, the junction kept 6 bases outside the gene matches.

This clonotype appeared many times. The CDR3 spells CSAREGTGGQGVQPQHF. The CDR3 DNA sequence: TGCAGTGCTAGAGAAGGAACGGGGGGACAGGGTGTTCAGCCCCAGCATTTT. The chain links TRBV20-1 to TRBJ1-5; TRBD1 matches 9 bases. Trimming at V came to 0 bases and at J to 6 bases, leaving 12 bases not matched to a gene. Germline values: CDR1 DFQATT, CDR2 SNEGSKA (reference sequence). The CDR3 runs 17 residues.

This clonotype was recorded at least ten times. The rearrangement links TRBV4-2 to TRBJ2-7; 8 bases are shared with TRBD2. The CDR3 is made up of 16 amino acids. Germline assignment: CDR1 LGHNA and CDR2 YNFKEQ. The V and J ends lost 1 base and 1 base, in that order; junction bases with no gene match: 6. DNA for the CDR3: TGTGCCAGCAGCCAAGCCCTCAGCGGGGGATCCTACGAGCAGTACTTC. Residues: CASSQALSGGSYEQYF.